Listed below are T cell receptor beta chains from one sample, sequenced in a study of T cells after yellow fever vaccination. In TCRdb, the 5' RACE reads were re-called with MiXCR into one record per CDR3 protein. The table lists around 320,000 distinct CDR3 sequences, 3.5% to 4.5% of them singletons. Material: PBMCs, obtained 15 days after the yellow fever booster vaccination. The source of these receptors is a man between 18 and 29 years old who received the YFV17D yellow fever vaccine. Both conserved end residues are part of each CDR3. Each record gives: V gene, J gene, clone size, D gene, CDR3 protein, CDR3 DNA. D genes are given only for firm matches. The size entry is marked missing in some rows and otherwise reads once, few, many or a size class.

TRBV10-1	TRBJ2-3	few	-	CASSRARGTDTQYF	TGCGCCAGCAGTCGGGCCCGAGGGACAGATACGCAGTATTTT
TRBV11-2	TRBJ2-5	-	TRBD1	CASSPRATGDLSAQYF	TGTGCCAGCAGCCCTCGAGCGACAGGGGACTTGTCGGCCCAGTACTTC
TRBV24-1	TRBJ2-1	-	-	CATSDRGARSYNEQFF	TGTGCCACCAGTGACCGGGGAGCCAGGTCCTACAATGAGCAGTTCTTC
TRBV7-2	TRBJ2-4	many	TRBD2	CASSLGGGRNYDIQYF	TGTGCCAGCAGCCTCGGCGGGGGGCGCAACTACGACATTCAGTACTTC
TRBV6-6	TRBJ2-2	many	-	CASSYLTAGELFF	TGTGCCAGCAGTTATCTTACAGCCGGGGAGCTGTTTTTT
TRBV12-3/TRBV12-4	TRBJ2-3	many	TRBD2	CASRRSSGGATDTQYF	TGTGCCAGCAGACGTTCTAGCGGGGGGGCCACAGATACGCAGTATTTT
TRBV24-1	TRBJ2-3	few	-	CATSDLFGADTQYF	TGTGCCACCAGTGATTTGTTTGGGGCAGATACGCAGTATTTT
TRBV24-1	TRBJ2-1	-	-	CATRDYPRIAWDEQFF	TGTGCCACCAGAGACTATCCTCGAATTGCCTGGGATGAGCAGTTCTTC
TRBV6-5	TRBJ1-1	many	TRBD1	CASSYHGTGTEAFF	TGTGCCAGCAGTTACCACGGGACAGGAACTGAAGCTTTCTTT
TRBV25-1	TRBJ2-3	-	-	CASSLTGMAQYF	TGTGCCAGCAGTTTGACTGGGATGGCGCAGTATTTT
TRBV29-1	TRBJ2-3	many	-	CSVGRTLPSTDTQYF	TGCAGCGTTGGACGGACCCTACCCAGCACAGATACGCAGTATTTT
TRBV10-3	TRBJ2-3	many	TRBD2	CAISEGTSIFSDTQYF	TGTGCCATCAGTGAAGGGACTAGCATTTTTTCAGATACGCAGTATTTT
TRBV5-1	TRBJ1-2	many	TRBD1	CASSWGQGGGYTF	TGCGCCAGCAGCTGGGGACAGGGGGGAGGCTACACCTTC
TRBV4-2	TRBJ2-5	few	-	CASSQDWAETQYF	TGTGCCAGCAGCCAAGATTGGGCGGAGACCCAGTACTTC
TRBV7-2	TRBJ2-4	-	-	CASSLVRLDIQYF	TGTGCCAGCAGCTTAGTTAGGCTAGACATTCAGTACTTC
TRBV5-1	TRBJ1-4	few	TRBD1	CASSLGTGLNEKLFF	TGCGCCAGCAGCTTGGGGACAGGGCTTAATGAAAAACTGTTTTTT
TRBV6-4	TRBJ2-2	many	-	CASSEGPRTTGELFF	TGTGCCAGCAGTGAAGGACCACGAACCACCGGGGAGCTGTTTTTT
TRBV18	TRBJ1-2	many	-	CASSPQGDNGYTF	TGTGCCAGCTCACCACAGGGGGACAACGGCTACACCTTC
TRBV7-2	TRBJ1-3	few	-	CASSLNGGSGNTIYF	TGTGCCAGCAGCTTAAACGGGGGCTCTGGAAACACCATATATTTT
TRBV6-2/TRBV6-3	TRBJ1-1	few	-	CASGWDYMNTEAFF	TGTGCCAGCGGCTGGGACTACATGAACACTGAAGCTTTCTTT
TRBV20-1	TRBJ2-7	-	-	CSARLGWEQYF	TGCAGTGCCAGACTGGGGTGGGAGCAGTACTTC
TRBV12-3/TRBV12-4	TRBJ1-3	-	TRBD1	CASTTMSGVGPYTSTGATRNTIYF	TGTGCCAGCACTACCATGTCCGGCGTGGGACCGTATACTTCGACAGGGGCGACCCGAAACACCATATATTTT
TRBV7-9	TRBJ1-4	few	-	CASSFSGGEGPNEKLFF	TGTGCCAGCAGCTTTAGTGGGGGCGAGGGCCCTAATGAAAAACTGTTTTTT
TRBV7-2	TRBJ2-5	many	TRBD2	CASTPSGGALETQYF	TGTGCCAGCACCCCGAGCGGGGGGGCCCTTGAGACCCAGTACTTC
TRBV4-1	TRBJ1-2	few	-	CASSQGAGNAGYTF	TGCGCCAGCAGCCAAGGCGCGGGGAACGCTGGCTACACCTTC
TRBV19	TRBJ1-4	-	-	CASRAGSNEKLFF	TGTGCCAGTAGGGCAGGATCTAATGAAAAACTGTTTTTT
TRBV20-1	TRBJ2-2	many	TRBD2	CSARGPSGGAGTGELFF	TGCAGTGCTAGAGGTCCTAGCGGGGGGGCCGGCACCGGGGAGCTGTTTTTT
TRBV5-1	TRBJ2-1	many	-	CASSLARVGYNEQFF	TGCGCCAGCAGCTTGGCCAGGGTCGGATACAATGAGCAGTTCTTC
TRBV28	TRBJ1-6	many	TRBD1	CASSPGTGSSPLHF	TGTGCCAGCAGTCCCGGGACAGGGAGTTCACCCCTCCACTTT
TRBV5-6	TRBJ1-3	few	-	CASSSDGAGNTIYF	TGTGCCAGCAGCTCGGACGGAGCGGGAAACACCATATATTTT
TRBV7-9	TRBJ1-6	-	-	CASSLWQGVGSPLHF	TGTGCCAGCAGCTTGTGGCAGGGCGTGGGTTCACCCCTCCACTTT
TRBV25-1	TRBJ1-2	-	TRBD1	CASSAQGDRHYYGYTF	TGTGCCAGCAGTGCACAAGGGGACAGGCACTACTATGGCTACACCTTC
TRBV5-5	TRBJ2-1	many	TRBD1	CASSLARWGQTQFF	TGTGCCAGCAGCTTGGCCCGCTGGGGACAGACGCAGTTCTTC
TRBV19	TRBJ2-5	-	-	CASSIDKYQETQYF	TGTGCCAGTAGTATTGACAAATACCAAGAGACCCAGTACTTC
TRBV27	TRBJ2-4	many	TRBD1	CASSFTGGLGKNIQYF	TGTGCCAGCAGTTTTACAGGGGGCCTCGGCAAAAACATTCAGTACTTC
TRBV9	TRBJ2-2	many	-	CASSVRMTIGELFF	TGTGCCAGCAGCGTGAGGATGACGATCGGGGAGCTGTTTTTT
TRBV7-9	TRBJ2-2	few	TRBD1	CASSPTGFTGELFF	TGTGCCAGCAGCCCGACAGGGTTTACCGGGGAGCTGTTTTTT
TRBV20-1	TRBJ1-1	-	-	CSARRGRDTEAFF	TGCAGTGCTAGACGGGGGCGCGACACTGAAGCTTTCTTT
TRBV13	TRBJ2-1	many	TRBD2	CASSEGTLAGGNEQFF	TGTGCCAGCAGCGAGGGGACTCTAGCGGGGGGAAATGAGCAGTTCTTC
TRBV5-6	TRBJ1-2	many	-	CASSLPGRTISNYGYTF	TGTGCCAGCAGCTTGCCGGGCAGAACCATATCCAACTATGGCTACACCTTC
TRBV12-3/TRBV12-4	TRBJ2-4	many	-	CASSLEGGVAKNIQYF	TGTGCCAGCAGTTTAGAGGGCGGGGTCGCCAAAAACATTCAGTACTTC
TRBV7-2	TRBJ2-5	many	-	CASSFAYEETQYF	TGTGCCAGCAGCTTCGCCTATGAAGAGACCCAGTACTTC
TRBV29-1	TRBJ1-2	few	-	CSVVPPRTSGYTF	TGCAGCGTCGTTCCCCCCAGGACTAGTGGCTACACCTTC
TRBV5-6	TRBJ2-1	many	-	CASSPEGRAYNEQFF	TGTGCCAGCAGCCCGGAAGGCAGGGCGTACAATGAGCAGTTCTTC
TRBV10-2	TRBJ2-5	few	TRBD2	CASWTSGEETQYF	TGCGCCAGCTGGACTAGCGGGGAAGAGACCCAGTACTTC
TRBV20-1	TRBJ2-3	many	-	CSARDGVIDTQYF	TGCAGTGCTAGAGATGGGGTTATAGATACGCAGTATTTT
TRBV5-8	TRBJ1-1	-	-	CASSLRSPFF	TGTGCCAGCAGCTTGCGAAGCCCTTTCTTT
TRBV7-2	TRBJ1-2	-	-	CASSPNPPGGNYGYTF	TGTGCCAGCAGCCCTAACCCCCCCGGGGGCAACTATGGCTACACCTTC
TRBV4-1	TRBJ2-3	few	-	CASTYTPSGTFSTDTQYF	TGCGCCAGCACCTACACGCCCAGCGGAACTTTTAGCACAGATACGCAGTATTTT
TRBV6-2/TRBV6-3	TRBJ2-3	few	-	CASSPTELAQYF	TGTGCCAGCAGCCCGACGGAGTTGGCGCAGTATTTT